The present T cell receptor (beta chain) was sequenced within a study of neurological immune-mediated disorders. As for the study in general: Relapsing-remitting disease was seen in about 90% of the roughly 35 multiple sclerosis patients, and secondary progressive disease was seen in 3. Study-wide results and limits: HTLV-1-associated myelopathy had the most TCR clonal expansion, while multiple sclerosis had the least, a level that fell below healthy controls. When repertoires were grouped phylogenetically, those of 18 of 34 multiple sclerosis patients fell into one related-CDR3 cluster, a possible signature.

This clonotype came up many times. The antigen is not known. The V gene lost 4 bases and the J gene lost 5 bases, with 9 bases spanning the gap. From germline, CDR1 is MNHNY and CDR2 SVGAGI (reference sequence). The CDR3 length is 12 residues. The method for making cDNA was 5'RACE, and it used 10-nucleotide random UMIs. In TCRdb, the 5' RACE reads were re-called with MiXCR into one record per CDR3 protein. The table includes just over 50,000 distinct CDR3 sequences, around 3.5% detected once. Sequenced sample: PBMCs. This receptor was identified in a man in his forties or fifties with multiple sclerosis. The chain uses TRBV6-6 and TRBJ2-7; TRBD1 is a possible D gene (6 bases). CDR3 residues: CASSSRTDEQYF. CDR3 DNA: TGTGCCAGCAGTTCTCGGACAGACGAGCAGTACTTC.